This T cell receptor (beta chain) was retrieved from a study of shared clonotypes between healthy human individuals. Study-wide background: A few men and two women, aged 18 to 49, were donors.

CDR3 size: 15 residues. V shed 6 bases, J shed 3 bases, and the junction held 11 bases outside the gene matches. Germline V gene sequence: CDR1 MNHNS, CDR2 SASEGT. Researchers ran the assay at a deep level. The assay was immunoSEQ multiplex PCR, and TCRdb's table has in-frame clones only and misses some. The repertoire holds approximately 980,000 clones, with about three quarters as singletons. This clone appeared a single time. This TCR was sampled from a young man in good health. V gene TRBV6-1 combines with J gene TRBJ2-7, with TRBD1 identical over 7 bases. Input material: memory CD4+ T cells sorted from blood. Subset meaning: CD45RA-negative fraction. CDR3 sequence (DNA): TGTGCCAGCAGACTTTTAGCGACAGGGATCTACGAGCAGTACTTC. Translating gives CASRLLATGIYEQYF.